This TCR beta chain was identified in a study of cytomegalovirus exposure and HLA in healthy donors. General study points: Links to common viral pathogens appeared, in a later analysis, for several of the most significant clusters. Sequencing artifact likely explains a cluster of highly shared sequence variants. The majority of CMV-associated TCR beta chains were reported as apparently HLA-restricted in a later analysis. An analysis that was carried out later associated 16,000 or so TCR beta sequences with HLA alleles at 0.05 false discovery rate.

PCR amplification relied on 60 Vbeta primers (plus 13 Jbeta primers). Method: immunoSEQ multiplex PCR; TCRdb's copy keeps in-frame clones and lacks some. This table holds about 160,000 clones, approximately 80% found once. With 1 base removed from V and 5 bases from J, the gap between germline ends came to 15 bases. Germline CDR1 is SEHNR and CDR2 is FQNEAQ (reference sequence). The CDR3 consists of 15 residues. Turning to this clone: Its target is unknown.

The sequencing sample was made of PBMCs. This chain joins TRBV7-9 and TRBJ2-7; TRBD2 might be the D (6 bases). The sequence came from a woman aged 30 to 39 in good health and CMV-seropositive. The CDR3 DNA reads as TGTGCCAGCAGCTTAGTCCTAGCGAATGTACACGAGCAGTACTTC. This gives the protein CASSLVLANVHEQYF.